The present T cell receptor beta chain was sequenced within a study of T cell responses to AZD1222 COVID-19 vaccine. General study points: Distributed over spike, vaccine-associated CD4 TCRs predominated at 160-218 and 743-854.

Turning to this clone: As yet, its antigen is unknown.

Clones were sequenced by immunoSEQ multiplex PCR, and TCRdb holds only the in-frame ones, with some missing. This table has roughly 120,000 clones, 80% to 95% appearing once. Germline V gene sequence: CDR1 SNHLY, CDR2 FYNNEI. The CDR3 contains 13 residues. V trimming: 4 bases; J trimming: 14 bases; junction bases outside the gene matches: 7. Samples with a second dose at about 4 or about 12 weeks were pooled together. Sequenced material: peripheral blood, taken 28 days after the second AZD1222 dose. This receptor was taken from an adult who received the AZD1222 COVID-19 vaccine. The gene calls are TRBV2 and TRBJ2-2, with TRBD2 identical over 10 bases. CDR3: CASSVETSGSLFF. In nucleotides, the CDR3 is TGTGCCAGCAGTGTGGAGACTAGCGGGTCCCTGTTTTTT. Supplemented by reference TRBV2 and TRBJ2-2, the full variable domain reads EPEVTQTPSHQVTQMGQEVILRCVPISNHLYFYWYRQILGQKVEFLVSFYNNEISEKSEIFDDQFSVERPDGSNFTLKIRSTKLEDSAMYFCASSVETSGSLFFGEGSRLTVL.